The next 13 T cell receptor beta chains were all read from a single sample in a study of cytomegalovirus exposure and HLA in healthy donors. The PCR used 60 Vbeta and 13 Jbeta primers. TCRdb's copy holds only in-frame clones and misses some; the assay was immunoSEQ multiplex PCR. Of about 140,000 clones in the sample, about 80% are singletons; the top ten hold around 10%. The material sequenced was PBMCs. The receptors were sampled from an older woman in good health and CMV-seropositive.

The chain couples TRBV19 to TRBJ1-2; D gene uncertain. Germline CDR1 reads LNHDA; CDR2 reads SQIVND (reference sequence). The CDR3 has 10 residues. The ends were cut back, 10 bases at V and 7 bases at J, with 10 bases in the middle. CDR3 DNA sequence: TGTGCCACCTACCTCGGTGGCTACACCTTC. Protein product: CATYLGGYTF. Supplemented by reference TRBV19 and TRBJ1-2, the full variable domain reads DGGITQSPKYLFRKEGQNVTLSCEQNLNHDAMYWYRQDPGQGLRLIYYSQIVNDFQKGDIAEGYSVSREKKESFPLTVTSAQKNPTAFYLCATYLGGYTFGSGTRLTVV.

This clone showed up just a few times. The chain combines TRBV19 with TRBJ2-7; tentatively, D is TRBD2 (5 bases). Germline CDR1 is LNHDA and CDR2 is SQIVND (reference sequence). Trimming cost V 7 bases and J 6 bases, with 16 bases left between them. The CDR3 has 13 residues. The CDR3 spells CASTGSSGSEQYF. As DNA, the CDR3 is TGTGCCAGTACCGGGTCGAGCGGCAGCGAGCAGTACTTC. The full variable domain, with the rest looked up from reference TRBV19 and TRBJ2-7, is DGGITQSPKYLFRKEGQNVTLSCEQNLNHDAMYWYRQDPGQGLRLIYYSQIVNDFQKGDIAEGYSVSREKKESFPLTVTSAQKNPTAFYLCASTGSSGSEQYFGPGTRLTVT.

The sample holds a few counts of this clone. The chain couples TRBV30 to TRBJ2-1; the match to TRBD2 covers 12 bases. CDR1 is GTSNPN, CDR2 SVGIG, per germline (reference sequence). V lost 5 bases to trimming and J lost 8 bases; unmatched junction nucleotides: 10. The CDR3 totals 15 residues. The CDR3, as DNA: TGTGCCTGGGGAATGTCGACTAGCGGGAGCGATGAGCAGTTCTTC. Its translation: CAWGMSTSGSDEQFF.

This clone was found once. The rearrangement uses TRBV4-1 and TRBJ2-1; 8 bases map to TRBD2. The CDR3 consists of 16 residues. The V and J ends lost 1 base and 0 bases, in that order; junction bases with no gene match: 2. From germline, CDR1 is MGHRA and CDR2 YSYEKL. The DNA for the CDR3 is TGCGCCAGCAGCCAAGGCAGCGGGAGCTCCTACAATGAGCAGTTCTTC. Amino acids: CASSQGSGSSYNEQFF.

This sequence joins TRBV6-5 and TRBJ1-2; tentatively, D is TRBD1 (5 bases). Germline V CDR1 and CDR2: MNHEY, SVGAGI. V was cut by 4 bases and J by 7 bases, with 16 bases left in between. The CDR3 consists of 14 residues. The CDR3 loop reads CASSLEPGAAGYTF. CDR3 nucleotides: TGTGCCAGCAGTTTGGAACCTGGGGCGGCTGGCTACACCTTC.

V and J are TRBV29-1 and TRBJ2-7; possible D gene TRBD2, 6 bases. The CDR3 sequence is 14 residues long. V was trimmed by 7 bases and J by 0 bases, leaving 16 bases between them. The germline CDR1 and CDR2 sequences are SQVTM and ANQGSEA. The CDR3 sequence: CSARGAGTSYEQYF. For the CDR3, the DNA is TGCAGCGCCCGGGGTGCGGGGACCTCCTACGAGCAGTACTTC.

V usage is TRBV9 and J usage is TRBJ2-3, with D possibly being TRBD2 (5 bases). Trimming took off 4 bases at V and 0 bases at J, with 15 bases between the two ends. CDR1 and CDR2 from the germline V gene are SGDLS and YYNGEE. The length of the CDR3 is 16 residues. The CDR3 DNA reads TGTGCCAGCAGCACCGGAGCGGAGACTAGCACAGATACGCAGTATTTT. Translated: CASSTGAETSTDTQYF.

This rearrangement joins TRBV5-1 to TRBJ1-1; the match to TRBD1 covers 9 bases. The germline V gene has CDR1 SGHRS and CDR2 YFSETQ. Unmatched junction bases numbered 10, after V lost 6 bases and J lost 4 bases. The CDR3 is 15 amino acids. The DNA for the CDR3 is TGCGCCAGCACCCCGGGACAGGGTTGGGGCACTGAAGCTTTCTTT. Translating it yields CASTPGQGWGTEAFF.

The V call is TRBV28, the J call TRBJ2-5; perhaps TRBD1 as D (5 bases). Germline assignment: CDR1 MDHEN and CDR2 SYDVKM. The CDR3 sequence is 14 residues long. V was shortened by 6 bases and J by 4 bases, with 15 bases between the two germline ends. CDR3 sequence (DNA): TGTGCCAGCAGCCCAGGGATTTCAATAGAGACCCAGTACTTC. Amino acids: CASSPGISIETQYF.

The chain has TRBV27 and TRBJ1-2, with TRBD1 as a possible D gene (5 bases). Deletions cut 2 bases from V and 8 bases from J, with 12 bases between. The germline gives CDR1 MNHEY, CDR2 SMNVEV (reference sequence). The CDR3 totals 13 residues. In DNA, the CDR3 is TGTGCCAGCAGTTTAAAAGGGGCTGTGGGCTACACCTTC. It codes for CASSLKGAVGYTF.

The chain couples TRBV5-1 to TRBJ2-7; 12 nucleotides match TRBD2. The CDR3 extends over 18 amino acids. V lost 5 bases to trimming and J lost 5 bases; unmatched junction nucleotides: 17. CDR1 is SGHRS and CDR2 is YFSETQ in the germline V gene. The CDR3 sequence is CASSLGDFTSGRSNEQYF. The CDR3 nucleotides are TGCGCCAGCAGTCTCGGGGACTTTACTAGCGGGAGGTCCAACGAGCAGTACTTC.

Only a few counts were recorded for this clone. The V and J genes are TRBV7-9 and TRBJ2-7; D perhaps matches TRBD2 (7 bases). Trimming took off 1 base at V and 7 bases at J, with 11 bases between the two ends. Germline V gene lookup returns CDR1 SEHNR and CDR2 FQNEAQ (reference sequence). The CDR3 runs 13 residues. The CDR3 region has the DNA TGTGCCAGCAGCTTAGTAGGGGGAGGGGAGCAGTACTTC. Encoded protein: CASSLVGGGEQYF.

This chain joins TRBV30 and TRBJ2-5; 8 bases are a match to TRBD2. Trimming removed 2 bases from V and 4 bases from J; junction bases left unmatched: 3. The CDR3 extends over 13 amino acids. Germline CDR1 and CDR2: GTSNPN and SVGIG (reference sequence). In DNA, the CDR3 is TGTGCCTGGAGTAGCGGGAGTGGAGAGACCCAGTACTTC. It is translated as CAWSSGSGETQYF.